These 15 T cell receptor beta chains came from one sample sequenced in a study of monozygotic twins with inflammatory bowel disease. Reprocessing the 5' RACE reads, TCRdb reports a single entry for every CDR3 protein and omits DNA. The repertoire shows around 370,000 distinct CDR3 sequences; the top ten hold approximately 2.4%. Sample: blood. Source of these receptors: a human donor with ulcerative colitis or Crohn's disease, or a healthy co-twin of an affected twin (not recorded which).

The CDR3 reads CASSLASLAVEDTQYF. The genes are TRBV12-3 or TRBV12-4 and TRBJ2-3; TCRdb proposes TRBD2, but this gene call is untestable without DNA. The CDR3 runs to 16 residues.

This chain joins TRBV18 and TRBJ1-1; TCRdb's D gene call, TRBD1, goes unchecked for lack of DNA. The germline CDR1 and CDR2 sequences are KGHSH and LQKENI. The CDR3 spans 16 residues. CDR3 sequence: CASSPSTGHMNTEAFF.

The J gene is TRBJ2-3, the V gene TRBV18. The germline V gene has CDR1 KGHSH and CDR2 LQKENI. The length of the CDR3 is 15 residues. CDR3 in amino acids: CASSPSSLSTDTQYF.

The V gene is TRBV12-3 or TRBV12-4, the J gene TRBJ2-6; the TRBD1 assignment by TCRdb is unverifiable without DNA. There are 17 residues in the CDR3. CDR3 sequence reads: CASSLRQGASGANVLTF.

The chain couples TRBV18 to TRBJ2-7; TCRdb returns TRBD1, unconfirmable since there is no DNA. In germline, CDR1 is KGHSH, CDR2 LQKENI. The CDR3 has 15 residues. CDR3 region: CASSPPSGQLYEQYF.

The V call is TRBV5-1, the J call TRBJ2-2; there is no DNA to check the TCRdb D call of TRBD2. Germline CDR1 is SGHRS and CDR2 is YFSETQ. CDR3 size: 17 residues. CDR3: CASSHGRGPLSTGELFF.

The chain joins TRBV7-2 to TRBJ1-4. This CDR3 has 15 residues. The germline V gene has CDR1 SGHTA and CDR2 FQGNSA. CDR3 loop: CASRISGQANEKLFF.

The CDR3 protein is CSGRGLATNEKLFF. The chain recombines TRBV20-1 with TRBJ1-4. The CDR3 is 14 residues long. CDR1 and CDR2 (germline): DFQATT, SNEGSKA (reference sequence).

The rearrangement joins TRBV10-3 to TRBJ1-1; TCRdb returns TRBD1, unconfirmable since there is no DNA. CDR3 size: 16 residues. Germline V gives CDR1 ENHRY, CDR2 SYGVKD. The CDR3 loop reads CAIRGQGPTMNTEAFF.

V usage is TRBV4-3 and J usage is TRBJ1-4. Germline loops: CDR1 LGHNA, CDR2 YSLEER. The CDR3 extends over 16 amino acids. CDR3 sequence reads: CASSQAPRNDGEKLFF.

The rearrangement links TRBV4-2 to TRBJ1-5; there is no DNA to check the TCRdb D call of TRBD1. The germline V gene encodes CDR1 LGHNA and CDR2 YNFKEQ. The CDR3 loop spans 17 amino acids. The chain's CDR3 is CASSQDPVRGRGQPQHF.

The chain is built from TRBV7-9 and TRBJ2-7; TCRdb gives TRBD1 as the D gene, but with no DNA this cannot be confirmed. In germline, CDR1 is SEHNR, CDR2 FQNEAQ (reference sequence). The CDR3 extends over 15 amino acids. The CDR3 spells CASEQQGGEIYEQYF.

The chain has TRBV5-6 and TRBJ2-1; TCRdb lists TRBD1, though no DNA is available to test this call. CDR1 and CDR2 (germline): SGHDT, YYEEEE. The CDR3 runs 15 residues. CDR3 residues: CASSYRDRGYNEQFF.

The V call is TRBV6-2 or TRBV6-3, the J call TRBJ2-7; without DNA, the TCRdb call of TRBD1 cannot be checked. Per germline, CDR1 MNHEY and CDR2 SVGEGT. There are 15 residues in the CDR3. Here the CDR3 reads CASRTTGTGLYEQYF.

The chain combines TRBV7-3 with TRBJ1-2. Germline lookup yields CDR1 SGHTA and CDR2 FQGTGA. This CDR3 is built from 13 residues. The CDR3 loop reads CASSPGGGRGYTF.